A selection of T cell receptor beta chains follows, all from one sample in a study of early T cells in non-severe SARS-CoV-2 infection. TCRdb re-called the 5' RACE reads through MiXCR, storing one row per CDR3 protein. The table lists 20,000 to 25,000 distinct CDR3 sequences, less than 6% of them singletons. Sample: whole blood. Receptor source: an adult who was a healthcare worker with PCR-confirmed SARS-CoV-2 infection or an uninfected control (not recorded which). CDR3s include the opening cysteine and the closing phenylalanine or tryptophan. D genes are given only for firm matches. Some rows have no size entry. The others give once, few or many, or a class for an expanded clone.

>TRBJ2-1|medium-sized|NA|TRBV3-1
TGTGCCAGCAGCCAAGAGCCCTCCCCGCTTTACAATGAGCAGTTCTTC
CASSQEPSPLYNEQFF
>TRBJ1-1|many|NA|TRBV11-3
TGTGCCAGCAGACCGGGAGACCGCCCTGAAGCTTTCTTT
CASRPGDRPEAFF
>TRBJ2-1|many|NA|TRBV7-9
TGTGCCAGCACCCCTGGCGGCACACACTCCCATGAGCAGTTCTTC
CASTPGGTHSHEQFF
>TRBJ1-2|many|NA|TRBV29-1
TGCAGCGTTGAAGATACCGGGAGGGGCTACACCTTC
CSVEDTGRGYTF
>TRBJ1-6|NA|NA|TRBV4-1
TGCGCCAGCAGCCAAAGGGCAGGGATCTCACCCCTCCACTTT
CASSQRAGISPLHF
>TRBJ1-5|many|TRBD1|TRBV6-5
TGTGCCAGCAGCCGCGGGACAGGGGGATATCAGCCCCAGCATTTT
CASSRGTGGYQPQHF
>TRBJ2-1|many|NA|TRBV2
TGTGCCAGCAGCCCAGACAATGAGCAGTTCTTC
CASSPDNEQFF
>TRBJ1-4|many|NA|TRBV28
TGTGCCAGCAGCCCTACAAGGGCTAATGAAAAACTGTTTTTT
CASSPTRANEKLFF
>TRBJ2-3|many|NA|TRBV19
TGTGCCAGTAATGGGGGCCCGGATACGCAGTATTTT
CASNGGPDTQYF
>TRBJ2-7|NA|TRBD1|TRBV6-6
TGTGCCAGCAGCCAAGACAGGGTCCCCTCCGAGCAGTACTTC
CASSQDRVPSEQYF
>TRBJ2-5|many|NA|TRBV6-2/TRBV6-3
TGTGCCAGCAGCCCCGGATGGTTGTCAGGGCGGCGAGAGACCCAGTACTTC
CASSPGWLSGRRETQYF
>TRBJ2-6|many|NA|TRBV19
TGTGCCAGTAGTATTCGGAGCTCTGGGGCCAACGTCCTGACTTTC
CASSIRSSGANVLTF
>TRBJ2-7|NA|NA|TRBV6-2/TRBV6-3
TGTGCCAGCAGTTACTCGAATGAGCAGTACTTC
CASSYSNEQYF
>TRBJ2-7|many|TRBD2|TRBV5-1
TGCGCCAGCAGCTCGACTAGCGGGGCGGTGTTCGAGCAGTACTTC
CASSSTSGAVFEQYF
>TRBJ2-1|many|NA|TRBV25-1
TGTGCCAGCAGTGAATATTCGGGGGAGCAGTTCTTC
CASSEYSGEQFF
>TRBJ1-5|many|NA|TRBV10-2
TGCGCCACCGGGGGGAGGGGGAGCGAACAGCCCCAGCATTTT
CATGGRGSEQPQHF
>TRBJ2-3|NA|NA|TRBV7-9
TGTGCCAGCAGCTTAGGTCGGACGCTAACGGATACGCAGTATTTT
CASSLGRTLTDTQYF
>TRBJ2-3|many|NA|TRBV20-1
TGCAGTGCTAGAGTCAGGCGGGACTTCCAGGATACGCAGTATTTT
CSARVRRDFQDTQYF
>TRBJ2-3|few|TRBD2|TRBV11-2
TGTGCCAGCAGCCGCCGGACTAGCGGGGACACAGATACGCAGTATTTT
CASSRRTSGDTDTQYF
>TRBJ2-2|few|TRBD1|TRBV7-6
TGTGCCAGCAGCTTAGGTCAGGGGGCGTTGGACACCGGGGAGCTGTTTTTT
CASSLGQGALDTGELFF
>TRBJ2-3|many|NA|TRBV3-1
TGTGCCAGCAGCCCCCCAAATACCGGGGCAGCCGATACGCAGTATTTT
CASSPPNTGAADTQYF
>TRBJ1-6|many|TRBD1|TRBV2
TGTGCCAGCAGTACTGACAGGGCCCCTCTAACACCCCTCCACTTT
CASSTDRAPLTPLHF
>TRBJ2-7|many|TRBD1|TRBV7-9
TGTGCCAGCACTCAGGGGGCCTACGAGCAGTACTTC
CASTQGAYEQYF
>TRBJ2-2|many|NA|TRBV11-2
TGTGCCAGCAGCTTAGTAGTTGAAATGGGGGAGCTGTTTTTT
CASSLVVEMGELFF
>TRBJ2-1|few|NA|TRBV5-1
TGCGCCAGCAACCGGGGGGCCCCCTCCTACAATGAGCAGTTCTTC
CASNRGAPSYNEQFF